This T cell receptor beta chain was recorded in a study of blood T cell repertoires in COVID-19. As for the study in general: Italy, Spain and the United States were the sources of the convalescent and acute COVID-19 samples.

While infection was still active, Seattle patients were enrolled and then followed longitudinally. The germline V gene encodes CDR1 SGHDT and CDR2 YYEEEE. The length of the CDR3 is 15 residues. V dropped 0 bases and J dropped 3; count of bases not matched to a gene: 5. Per the authors' pipeline: Nucleated cell number was recorded as an estimate derived from reference gene primer amplification. The repertoire was sequenced with immunoSEQ multiplex PCR; TCRdb's copy has only in-frame clones and lacks some. V and J calls and clone size are given by that table; D and trimming were obtained from the DNA. The sample lists 300,000 to 350,000 clones; around 86% were seen once.

The rearrangement uses TRBV5-6 and TRBJ2-7; 8 bases are a match to TRBD1. Sequencing was carried out using peripheral blood. The origin of this receptor is a woman between 45 and 60 years old with COVID-19, enrolled during active disease. The CDR3 loop reads CASSLGLQGDYEQYF. The CDR3 coding sequence is TGTGCCAGCAGCTTGGGCCTACAGGGGGACTACGAGCAGTACTTC.